A selection of T cell receptor beta chains follows, all from one sample in a study of cytomegalovirus exposure and HLA in healthy donors. Here immunoSEQ multiplex PCR was the method, and the copy in TCRdb shows in-frame clones only, minus some. Found here are fewer than 150,000 clones, about 78% of them singletons; the top ten hold roughly 3%. Material: PBMCs. These receptors were collected from a male donor in good health and CMV-seronegative. CDR3s include the opening cysteine and the closing phenylalanine or tryptophan. The D gene is left open where the match is weak. Size is omitted from some rows. Given values are once, few, many or a class for expanded clones.

D gene	J gene	V gene	clone size	CDR3 protein	CDR3 DNA
TRBD1	TRBJ2-1	TRBV11-2	NA	CASSQAGTGVNEQFF	TGTGCCAGCAGCCAAGCCGGGACAGGGGTCAATGAGCAGTTCTTC
TRBD1	TRBJ1-1	TRBV2	NA	CASTRTGMNTEAFF	TGTGCCAGCACTCGGACAGGAATGAACACTGAAGCTTTCTTT
NA	TRBJ2-1	TRBV4-2	NA	CASSQEGERSSYNEQFF	TGTGCCAGCAGCCAAGAAGGTGAACGGAGCTCCTACAATGAGCAGTTCTTC
TRBD2	TRBJ2-2	TRBV10-1	once	CATSKRETGELFF	TGCGCCACTTCCAAGCGGGAGACCGGGGAGCTGTTTTTT
TRBD1	TRBJ2-7	TRBV7-9	NA	CASSGAPGQGTDEQYF	TGTGCCAGCAGCGGAGCTCCGGGACAGGGGACAGACGAGCAGTACTTC
NA	TRBJ2-7	TRBV29-1	few	CSVIGDSYEQYF	TGCAGCGTTATCGGTGACTCCTACGAGCAGTACTTC
TRBD1	TRBJ1-1	TRBV12-5	once	CASGPGQLNTEAFF	TGTGCTAGTGGTCCGGGACAGCTGAACACTGAAGCTTTCTTT
TRBD1	TRBJ1-5	TRBV4-2	NA	CASSQGTGYNQPQHF	TGTGCCAGCAGCCAAGGGACAGGGTACAATCAGCCCCAGCATTTT
NA	TRBJ2-7	TRBV7-2	few	CASSSTGGEQYF	TGTGCCAGCAGCTCGACAGGTGGCGAGCAGTACTTC
TRBD1	TRBJ2-7	TRBV6-5	NA	CASSRDSPTYEQYF	TGTGCCAGCAGTCGGGACAGTCCAACCTACGAGCAGTACTTC
NA	TRBJ2-7	TRBV7-9	NA	CASSGFDGNEQYF	TGTGCCAGCAGCGGCTTCGACGGGAACGAGCAGTACTTC
TRBD2	TRBJ2-1	TRBV29-1	few	CSGGLAGVREQFF	TGCAGCGGTGGCCTAGCGGGAGTTCGTGAGCAGTTCTTC
NA	TRBJ2-3	TRBV2	NA	CASRATYLSTDTQYF	TGTGCCAGCAGAGCGACGTACCTTAGCACAGATACGCAGTATTTT
NA	TRBJ2-7	TRBV12-5	NA	CASGLVPAIRDIATHEQYF	TGTGCTAGTGGTTTGGTACCCGCAATCCGGGACATCGCCACCCACGAGCAGTACTTC
TRBD2	TRBJ2-1	TRBV5-1	NA	CASSLGSGTSYNEQFF	TGCGCCAGCAGCTTGGGGAGCGGGACCTCCTACAATGAGCAGTTCTTC
TRBD1	TRBJ2-4	TRBV29-1	NA	CSVVSGTGYGAKNIQYF	TGCAGCGTTGTGTCTGGGACAGGGTATGGGGCCAAAAACATTCAGTACTTC
TRBD2	TRBJ2-7	TRBV5-1	NA	CASSTGGPKQYF	TGCGCCAGCAGCACGGGGGGACCCAAGCAGTACTTC
NA	TRBJ2-7	TRBV6-1	NA	CASSGQLSYEQYF	TGTGCCAGCAGTGGACAGCTCTCCTACGAGCAGTACTTC
NA	TRBJ2-1	TRBV21-1	NA	CASSNAPSGRSPYNEQFF	TGTGCCAGCAGCAATGCTCCTAGCGGGAGGTCGCCGTACAATGAGCAGTTCTTC
NA	TRBJ2-1	TRBV1	NA	CTSSTQPTGFYNEQFF	TGCACCAGCAGCACGCAACCTACAGGTTTCTACAATGAGCAGTTCTTC
TRBD1	TRBJ1-5	TRBV13	NA	CASSLAGQGSQPQHF	TGTGCCAGCAGCTTAGCAGGACAGGGGAGTCAGCCCCAGCATTTT
NA	TRBJ1-1	TRBV6-5	NA	CASGASEAFF	TGTGCCAGCGGAGCCAGTGAAGCTTTCTTT
NA	TRBJ2-5	TRBV19	NA	CASSIRSRGKTQYF	TGTGCCAGTAGTATAAGAAGCAGGGGAAAGACCCAGTACTTC